The 19 T cell receptor beta chains in this list originate from one sample, sequenced in a study of OX40 agonist ivuxolimab in advanced cancers. TCRdb keeps only in-frame clones here, not all; method: immunoSEQ multiplex PCR. Among roughly 23,000 clones listed, 80% to 90% were seen once. The sequencing used CD4+ or CD8+ T cells sorted from blood, collected in a trial of the OX40 agonist ivuxolimab. The receptors here all came from an adult with an advanced solid tumor such as melanoma, head and neck, liver or kidney cancer.

The chain links TRBV13 to TRBJ2-3, with no clear D. V was shortened by 1 base and J by 4 bases, with 6 bases between the two germline ends. CDR1 and CDR2 (germline): PRHDT, FYEKMQ (reference sequence). The CDR3 totals 13 residues. CDR3 nucleotides: TGTGCCAGCAGCTTAGCTCCTTCAGATACGCAGTATTTT. This gives the protein CASSLAPSDTQYF.

The chain joins TRBV6-1 to TRBJ2-1; perhaps TRBD2 as D (6 bases). The germline V gene encodes CDR1 MNHNS and CDR2 SASEGT. V lost 10 bases and J lost 1, with 14 bases in between. CDR3 length: 14 amino acids. CDR3 region: CAITGTVSYNEQFF. DNA of the CDR3: TGTGCCATCACCGGGACTGTGTCCTACAATGAGCAGTTCTTC.

The V and J genes are TRBV7-9 and TRBJ2-5; D remains unclear. CDR3 length: 12 residues. The V gene lost 5 bases and the J gene lost 0 bases, with 4 bases spanning the gap. The V gene's germline CDR1 is SEHNR and CDR2 FQNEAQ (reference sequence). CDR3 DNA: TGTGCCAGCAGCGGCTACCAAGAGACCCAGTACTTC. It translates to CASSGYQETQYF.

By sample share, this clone is large. V and J are TRBV7-8 and TRBJ1-3, with D possibly TRBD1 on 5 matching bases. Germline V gene sequence: CDR1 SGHVS, CDR2 FQNEAQ. The CDR3 runs 15 residues. V was cut by 5 bases and J by 4 bases, with 15 bases left in between. The CDR3 region has the DNA TGTGCCAGCAGCCCCCTCCAGGGAGAGGGAAACACCATATATTTT. It is translated as CASSPLQGEGNTIYF.

The rearrangement joins TRBV30 to TRBJ2-7; D may correspond to TRBD1 or TRBD2 (6 bases each). V dropped 2 bases and J dropped 5 bases, with 13 bases sitting between them. CDR1 and CDR2 from the germline V gene are GTSNPN and SVGIG (reference sequence). The CDR3 is 13 amino acids. This CDR3 reads CAWSSGGGDEQYF. In nucleotides, the CDR3 is TGTGCCTGGAGTTCCGGAGGGGGAGACGAGCAGTACTTC.

The chain recombines TRBV15 with TRBJ2-5; 12 bases are a match to TRBD2. This CDR3 spans 16 amino acids. The germline V gene has CDR1 LNHNV and CDR2 YYDKDF (reference sequence). The V segment lost 5 bases and the J segment 3 bases; nucleotides outside the gene matches: 7. The CDR3 nucleotides read TGTGCCACCAGCGAAAGACTAGCGGGGGCCGAAGAGACCCAGTACTTC. Its translation is CATSERLAGAEETQYF.

The rearrangement joins TRBV5-1 to TRBJ1-2; 8 bases fit TRBD1. Trimming took 1 base from V and 6 from J; bases not matched to a gene: 8. The CDR3 consists of 15 residues. The germline gives CDR1 SGHRS, CDR2 YFSETQ. CDR3 nucleotide sequence: TGCGCCAGCAGCTTGAAGGTTTCAGGGGGCGATGGCTACACCTTC. Protein sequence: CASSLKVSGGDGYTF.

The chain joins TRBV19 to TRBJ1-1; 8 bases fit TRBD1. The CDR3 loop spans 16 amino acids. Trimming cost V 1 base and J 3 bases; bases outside gene matches: 7. Germline loops: CDR1 LNHDA, CDR2 SQIVND (reference sequence). CDR3 loop: CASSIAGLTGDTEAFF. For the CDR3, the DNA is TGTGCCAGTAGTATAGCGGGATTGACAGGGGACACTGAAGCTTTCTTT.

The chain employs TRBV2 and TRBJ1-2; TRBD1 aligns across 7 bases. J gave up 1 base and V 1 base, and 3 bases lay outside the gene matches. CDR1 is SNHLY, CDR2 FYNNEI, per germline. The CDR3 is 15 residues long. As DNA, the CDR3 is TGTGCCAGCAGTGAAGTCCAGGGGGTTAACTATGGCTACACCTTC. This sequence encodes CASSEVQGVNYGYTF.

This chain uses TRBV30 with TRBJ1-5, with a possible D match to TRBD1 (5 bases). Germline CDR1 is GTSNPN and CDR2 is SVGIG (reference sequence). CDR3 length: 13 amino acids. V dropped 1 base and J dropped 2 bases, with 6 bases sitting between them. The CDR3 loop is CAWSGGGNQPQHF. The CDR3, as DNA: TGTGCCTGGAGTGGGGGGGGCAATCAGCCCCAGCATTTT.

The V gene is TRBV12-5, the J gene TRBJ2-7; TRBD2 matches at 12 bases. Per the germline V gene, CDR1 is LGHNT and CDR2 is FRNRAP. Germline trimming cut 6 bases from V and 3 bases from J; bases unmatched to any gene: 15. CDR3 length: 18 amino acids. This CDR3 is CASGHRLAGDVKSYEQYF. The CDR3 coding sequence is TGTGCTAGTGGACACAGACTAGCGGGAGATGTCAAGAGCTACGAGCAGTACTTC.

CDR3 DNA: TGTGCCACCAGCCTTTGGACTCTGTACAATGAGCAGTTCTTC. Its translation is CATSLWTLYNEQFF. The rearrangement uses TRBV15 and TRBJ2-1; possible D gene TRBD2, 5 bases. CDR3 length equals 14 residues. V was pared by 5 bases and J by 4 bases, with 12 bases between. In germline, CDR1 is LNHNV, CDR2 YYDKDF (reference sequence).

The chain couples TRBV19 to TRBJ1-3; no definite D call. The CDR3 spans 15 residues. Germline V gives CDR1 LNHDA, CDR2 SQIVND (reference sequence). Trimming took off 8 bases at V and 1 base at J, with 15 bases between the two ends. The CDR3 bases are TGTGCCAGTGTTAAAACCGCTGGGTCTGGAAACACCATATATTTT. It specifies CASVKTAGSGNTIYF.

The chain joins TRBV7-9 to TRBJ2-7, with unresolved D. The CDR3 has 12 residues. Per the germline V gene, CDR1 is SEHNR and CDR2 is FQNEAQ (reference sequence). With 5 bases removed from V and 3 bases from J, the gap between germline ends came to 8 bases. The CDR3 region has the DNA TGTGCCAGCAGCCTAGAGCTCTACGAGCAGTACTTC. It specifies CASSLELYEQYF.

This clone was recorded a few times. V gene TRBV6-1 combines with J gene TRBJ2-5; 9 nucleotides line up with TRBD2. The V gene's germline CDR1 is MNHNS and CDR2 SASEGT. Losses at the gene ends were 2 bases for V and 1 base for J; bases not matched to a gene: 2. The CDR3 is 15 residues long. This CDR3 reads CASSEMRGGQETQYF. As DNA, the CDR3 is TGTGCCAGCAGTGAAATGCGGGGGGGCCAAGAGACCCAGTACTTC.

The chain is built from TRBV9 and TRBJ2-5, with D unclear. V lost 3 bases and J lost 0, with 3 bases in between. The CDR3 extends over 12 amino acids. Looked up from germline, CDR1 is SGDLS and CDR2 is YYNGEE. The DNA for the CDR3 is TGTGCCAGCAGCGGAGACCAAGAGACCCAGTACTTC. This gives the protein CASSGDQETQYF.

V and J are TRBV19 and TRBJ1-5; 7 bases are shared with TRBD1. V dropped 6 bases and J dropped 1; count of bases not matched to a gene: 3. This CDR3 spans 14 amino acids. The germline V gene encodes CDR1 LNHDA and CDR2 SQIVND (reference sequence). The CDR3 DNA sequence: TGTGCCAGTAGGGGCAGGGGGAGCAATCAGCCCCAGCATTTT. Encoded protein: CASRGRGSNQPQHF.

In nucleotides, the CDR3 is TGTGCCAGCAGTCTAAACCTTCAGGGGAGGGGCGGCTACACCTTC. This sequence encodes CASSLNLQGRGGYTF. The V gene is TRBV28, the J gene TRBJ1-2, with D tentatively TRBD1 (6 bases). V lost 5 bases, J lost 8 bases, and 21 bases lay in between. CDR1 and CDR2 from the germline V gene are MDHEN and SYDVKM. The CDR3 is made up of 15 amino acids.

This clone was seen more than once but under ten times. The chain employs TRBV27 and TRBJ1-2, with no clear D. There are 8 residues in the CDR3. Germline V CDR1 and CDR2: MNHEY, SMNVEV (reference sequence). V lost 8 bases to trimming and J lost 8 bases, with 3 bases between them. The CDR3 bases are TGTGCCAGCCGGGGCTACACCTTC. It yields the protein CASRGYTF.